This note documents a single T cell receptor beta chain sequence. What it binds is not known. This entry belongs to a study of tumor and adjacent non-tumor tissue in lung cancer. TCRbeta libraries were built with three rounds of nested PCR, modified from ARM-PCR. Each CDR3 protein gets one entry after TCRdb re-called the multiplex PCR reads with MiXCR. Altogether about 140,000 distinct CDR3 sequences are present, 60% to 70% being singletons, with the ten largest covering 15% to 20%. General study results and limits: Tumor repertoires had a smaller top 100 clone share than normal lung. Significantly higher TCR diversity was found in tumor than normal lung.

This sample's RNA came from whole unsorted tissue. Germline CDR1 is SGHAT and CDR2 is FQNNGV. J gave up 0 bases and V 5 bases, and 5 bases lay outside the gene matches. The CDR3 length is 15 residues. The V gene is TRBV11-2, the J gene TRBJ2-5; 8 bases fit TRBD1. The source is a man in his fifties or sixties with small cell lung cancer. Sequenced input: lung tumor tissue. The CDR3 DNA sequence: TGTGCCAGCAGCCTATTACAGGGGGACCAAGAGACCCAGTACTTC. Amino acid sequence: CASSLLQGDQETQYF.